This T cell receptor beta chain was identified in a study of T cell repertoires in cytomegalovirus infection. General study results and limits: Dominant in the ex vivo response were TCR beta clonotypes restricted by HLA-C and specific for CMV. The study identified carriers of CMV plus the relevant HLA from cumulative public TCR beta family frequency.

In TCRdb, the reads were re-called with MiXCR into one record per CDR3 protein. The table has about 130,000 distinct CDR3 sequences, almost 9% seen once. V lost 6 bases and J lost 7; bases outside the gene matches: 14. This CDR3 comprises 15 residues. Germline CDR1 is SQVTM and CDR2 is ANQGSEA. The table lists this clonotype with many counts. Its target is not known. This chain uses TRBV29-1 with TRBJ2-2, with 7 bases matching TRBD2. The specimen was PBMCs. This clonotype originated in a human donor in good health (CMV status not recorded). Some clones in this sample may be carry-over from other donors' samples. The CDR3 region has the DNA TGCAGCGTACGAACCACCGGGACTAAGGGCGGGGAGCTGTTTTTT. Residues: CSVRTTGTKGGELFF.